Listed here is a single TCR beta chain. Antigen unknown. The data originate from a study of T cell repertoires in cytomegalovirus infection. On the study more broadly: A matching HLA type, together with CMV infection, was signaled by public TCR beta signatures. Overall study results and limits: Ex vivo, HLA-C-restricted CMV-specific TCR beta clonotypes prevailed over the rest of the response. Carriers of CMV plus the relevant HLA were identified by cumulative public TCR beta family frequency.

The ends were cut back, 5 bases at V and 0 bases at J, with 18 bases in the middle. This CDR3 region has 17 residues. Germline CDR1 is SEHNR and CDR2 is FQNEAQ (reference sequence). Each CDR3 protein gets one entry after TCRdb re-called the reads with MiXCR. The table records some 120,000 distinct CDR3 sequences, 30% to 40% of them present only once. This TCR came from a human donor in good health (CMV status not recorded). Some clones in this sample may be carry-over from other donors' samples. The rearrangement uses TRBV7-9 and TRBJ2-3, with D possibly being TRBD1 or TRBD2 (6 bases each). The sequenced sample was CD8+ T cells from cultured PBMCs, obtained from culture after CMV antigen stimulation. CDR3 nucleotides: TGTGCCAGCAGCCCGGTAGTTGGGGGGCCCAGCACAGATACGCAGTATTTT. Translation gives CASSPVVGGPSTDTQYF. Together with reference TRBV7-9 and TRBJ2-3, the CDR3 gives the full variable domain: DTGVSQNPRHKITKRGQNVTFRCDPISEHNRLYWYRQTLGQGPEFLTYFQNEAQLEKSRLLSDRFSAERPKGSFSTLEIQRTEQGDSAMYLCASSPVVGGPSTDTQYFGPGTRLTVL.